Shown below are 30 T cell receptor beta chains from a single sample sequenced in a study of T cell repertoires in aging, cancer and after chemotherapy. Peripheral blood genomic DNA, not sorted cells or RNA, was the template. Rearranged V-D-J TRB sequences were amplified with a mixed TRB-A/B primer pool. MiXCR, applied by TCRdb to the multiplex PCR reads, yields one record per CDR3 protein. The data contain some 2,500 distinct CDR3 sequences, approximately 32% of them singletons. The sample comprised blood. Receptors were obtained from a human donor with a solid tumor.

By share, this clonotype ranks as medium-sized (0.01 to 0.1%). The chain recombines TRBV6-5 with TRBJ1-5; TRBD1 aligns across 10 bases. The CDR3 is made up of 16 amino acids. Trimming removed 6 bases from V and 7 bases from J; junction bases left unmatched: 12. CDR1 and CDR2 from the germline V gene are MNHEY and SVGAGI. CDR3 sequence reads: CASSPLGQGGGQPQHF. The CDR3 DNA reads TGTGCCAGCAGCCCCCTTGGACAGGGGGGCGGACAGCCCCAGCATTTT.

On this clonotype itself: Being one base from a much bigger clone, this may be a read error. The CDR3 region is CARSLGLAFDTQYF. The CDR3 DNA sequence: TGTGCCAGAAGCTTGGGACTAGCATTCGATACGCAGTATTTT. The V call is TRBV7-2, the J call TRBJ2-3; 9 bases match TRBD2. The CDR3 consists of 14 residues. CDR1 is SGHTA and CDR2 is FQGNSA in the germline V gene. The full variable domain, its missing parts supplied by reference TRBV7-2 and TRBJ2-3, is GAGVSQSPSNKVTEKGKDVELRCDPISGHTALYWYRQSLGQGLEFLIYFQGNSAPDKSGLPSDRFSAERTGGSVSTLTIQRTQQEDSAVYLCARSLGLAFDTQYFGPGTRLTVL.

The chain employs TRBV5-1 and TRBJ1-1; 10 bases are shared with TRBD1. The CDR3 extends over 17 amino acids. Germline lookup yields CDR1 SGHRS and CDR2 YFSETQ. V was pared by 2 bases and J by 1 base, with 8 bases of the junction left unmatched. The CDR3, as DNA: TGCGCCAGCAGCTTCTATGGGACAGGGGCCTCGAACACTGAAGCTTTCTTT. It is translated as CASSFYGTGASNTEAFF.

V is TRBV6-1 and J is TRBJ2-3; possible D gene TRBD2, 5 bases. The CDR3 consists of 14 residues. Between the trimmed V and J ends, which lost 7 bases and 3 bases, there was a span of 14 bases. Germline V gene data show CDR1 as MNHNS and CDR2 as SASEGT. CDR3 in amino acids: CASMDRGRTDTQYF. The CDR3 region has the DNA TGTGCCAGCATGGACCGAGGGAGAACAGATACGCAGTATTTT.

With regard to this clonotype: The junction and the germline gene differ at one end; a read error may be behind it. V and J are TRBV2 and TRBJ1-1; TRBD1 is a possible D gene (6 bases). The CDR3 consists of 16 residues. Germline loops: CDR1 SNHLY, CDR2 FYNNEI. The CDR3 sequence is CASSEGGGMMNTEAFF. As DNA, the CDR3 is TGTGCCAGCAGCGAAGGGGGGGGGATGATGAACACTGAAGCTTTCTTT.

This clonotype is large by share. This chain connects TRBV6-5 to TRBJ1-2; 8 nucleotides line up with TRBD1. Germline lookup yields CDR1 MNHEY and CDR2 SVGAGI. V trimming: 0 bases; J trimming: 6 bases; junction bases outside the gene matches: 6. The CDR3 sequence is 15 residues long. CDR3 protein: CASSYSARGPDGYTF. The DNA for the CDR3 is TGTGCCAGCAGTTACTCGGCCAGGGGGCCGGATGGCTACACCTTC.

The V gene is TRBV18, the J gene TRBJ1-3; D not certain. Germline V lookup: CDR1 KGHSH, CDR2 LQKENI. V shed 1 base and J shed 0 bases, with 7 bases lying between them. CDR3 length: 15 residues. CDR3 loop: CASSPRSFSGNTIYF. The CDR3 DNA reads TGTGCCAGCTCACCACGTTCGTTCTCTGGAAACACCATATATTTT.

Worth noting for this clonotype: This clone may be a read error of a much larger clone one base away. The rearrangement uses TRBV7-2 and TRBJ2-5, with a tentative D call TRBD2 (6 bases). Germline V gene lookup returns CDR1 SGHTA and CDR2 FQGNSA. CDR3 size: 14 residues. This CDR3 reads CASSLVPTGETKYF. The CDR3, as DNA: TGTGCCAGCAGCTTAGTTCCCACGGGAGAGACCAAGTACTTC.

By its share, this clonotype is medium-sized. The chain recombines TRBV6-5 with TRBJ1-5; 7 bases fit TRBD1. Losses at the gene ends were 6 bases for V and 1 base for J; bases not matched to a gene: 6. In germline, CDR1 is MNHEY, CDR2 SVGAGI. CDR3 size: 15 residues. The CDR3 here is CASRRQGPSNQPQHF. CDR3 nucleotide sequence: TGTGCCAGCAGGCGACAGGGTCCGAGCAATCAGCCCCAGCATTTT.

This chain connects TRBV20-1 to TRBJ2-1; D gene unclear. Germline CDR1 reads DFQATT; CDR2 reads SNEGSKA (reference sequence). The V end lost 2 bases, the J end lost 3 bases, and 2 bases lay between the germline ends. This CDR3 comprises 11 residues. The CDR3 reads CSARHYNEQFF. The CDR3 DNA follows: TGCAGTGCTAGACACTACAATGAGCAGTTCTTC.

The chain carries TRBV7-9 and TRBJ1-1; D is ambiguous. The V end was cut by 3 bases, the J end by 0 bases, with 2 bases between. This CDR3 has 12 amino acids. CDR1 and CDR2 from the germline V gene are SEHNR and FQNEAQ (reference sequence). CDR3: CASSFMNTEAFF. The CDR3 bases are TGTGCCAGCAGCTTTATGAACACTGAAGCTTTCTTT.

This clonotype was detected only a few times. V usage is TRBV6-2 or TRBV6-3 and J usage is TRBJ2-5; D unresolved. This CDR3 contains 15 residues. Germline V gene lookup returns CDR1 MNHEY and CDR2 SVGEGT. Trimming took off 0 bases at V and 4 bases at J, with 12 bases between the two ends. CDR3 protein: CASSYSPGWGETQYF. The CDR3 DNA reads TGTGCCAGCAGTTACTCCCCGGGCTGGGGAGAGACCCAGTACTTC.

The chain has TRBV20-1 and TRBJ2-7; the D is unclear. The CDR3 covers 14 residues. V was cut by 0 bases and J by 3 bases, with 12 bases left in between. Germline V CDR1 and CDR2: DFQATT, SNEGSKA (reference sequence). CDR3 sequence (DNA): TGCAGTGCTAGAGATCGCGGATTCTGCTACGAGCAGTACTTC. Amino acids: CSARDRGFCYEQYF.

Sample share makes this clonotype medium-sized. This rearrangement joins TRBV6-5 to TRBJ2-2; D possibly corresponds to TRBD1 (5 bases). V shed 7 bases and J shed 1 base, with 13 bases lying between them. In germline, CDR1 is MNHEY, CDR2 SVGAGI. This CDR3 is built from 15 residues. As DNA, the CDR3 is TGTGCCAGCAATCCGACAGCCCTGAACACCGGGGAGCTGTTTTTT. Translating gives CASNPTALNTGELFF.

This rearrangement joins TRBV7-7 to TRBJ2-5; 10 bases are shared with TRBD2. V shed 3 bases, J shed 8 bases, and the junction held 9 bases outside the gene matches. The CDR3 runs to 15 residues. Germline V gene lookup returns CDR1 SSHAT and CDR2 FNYEAQ (reference sequence). The CDR3 is CASSLGLAGAYTQYF. In DNA form, the CDR3 reads TGTGCCAGCAGCTTGGGCCTAGCGGGAGCTTATACCCAGTACTTC.

This chain connects TRBV12-3 or TRBV12-4 to TRBJ2-7; D is uncertain. The V and J ends lost 1 base and 6 bases respectively, with 10 bases between them. This CDR3 is 13 amino acids long. CDR3 bases: TGTGCCAGCAGTTTAGTTGCAGGCGTCGAGCAGTACTTC. This encodes CASSLVAGVEQYF.

This clonotype occurred a few times. The chain has TRBV5-1 and TRBJ1-3; no reliable D call. This CDR3 comprises 13 residues. V shed 9 bases and J shed 3 bases, with 13 bases lying between them. CDR1 SGHRS and CDR2 YFSETQ come from the germline V gene. DNA for the CDR3: TGCGCCACCCGCCGGGCGGATGGAAACACCATATATTTT. Translation gives CATRRADGNTIYF.

J is TRBJ2-3 and V is TRBV10-1; possibly TRBD1 or TRBD2 for D (5 bases each). Germline V gene lookup returns CDR1 WNHNN and CDR2 SYGVQD (reference sequence). The CDR3 length is 16 residues. With 5 bases removed from V and 6 bases from J, the gap between germline ends came to 21 bases. This CDR3 reads CASSLGWDANPDTQYF. The CDR3 DNA reads as TGCGCCAGCAGTTTGGGCTGGGACGCTAACCCGGATACGCAGTATTTT.

This clonotype was counted between two and nine times. V is TRBV7-2 and J is TRBJ1-3; TRBD1 aligns across 7 bases. V trimming: 5 bases; J trimming: 4 bases; junction bases outside the gene matches: 11. The CDR3 spans 16 residues. Germline lookup yields CDR1 SGHTA and CDR2 FQGNSA. CDR3 protein: CASSPVAPGQGNTIYF. DNA for the CDR3: TGTGCCAGCAGCCCCGTAGCCCCGGGACAGGGAAACACCATATATTTT.

This clonotype is labeled large. The CDR3, as DNA: TGTGCCAGCAGAGCCCAGCGTTACGAGCAGTACTTC. Protein: CASRAQRYEQYF. The chain is built from TRBV6-5 and TRBJ2-7; D gene ambiguous. The CDR3 is made up of 12 amino acids. V gave up 6 bases and J gave up 4 bases, with 10 bases separating them. The germline V gene encodes CDR1 MNHEY and CDR2 SVGAGI.

As to this clonotype: A much larger clonotype is one base distant, so this may be a read error. The rearrangement joins TRBV6-2 or TRBV6-3 to TRBJ2-7, with no clear D. Germline lookup yields CDR1 MNHEY and CDR2 SVGEGT. The CDR3 covers 13 residues. The DNA of the CDR3 is TGTGCCAGCAGCCCCCTTGATTCCTACGAGAAGTACTTC. Encoded protein: CASSPLDSYEKYF.

J is TRBJ2-7 and V is TRBV6-5, with D unresolved. There are 15 residues in the CDR3. The germline gives CDR1 MNHEY, CDR2 SVGAGI. Trimming left V 4 bases short and J 0 bases short, with 13 bases between. CDR3 bases: TGTGCCAGCAGTTTATGGGTGGCGTCCTCCTACGAGCAGTACTTC. This gives the protein CASSLWVASSYEQYF.

The rearrangement uses TRBV6-1 and TRBJ2-2; perhaps TRBD1 as D (8 bases). There are 21 residues in the CDR3. Germline assignment: CDR1 MNHNS and CDR2 SASEGT. With 5 bases removed from V and 6 bases from J, the gap between germline ends came to 34 bases. For the CDR3, the DNA is TGTGCCAGCAGTACACTTTGGGGCAGGGGGCGGCTAGCGGAAAGGGCCGGGGAGCTGTTTTTT. It encodes CASSTLWGRGRLAERAGELFF.

Comment on this clonotype: A much bigger clone sits one base away, suggesting this may be a read error. The chain carries TRBV30 and TRBJ2-2, with D possibly TRBD2 on 5 matching bases. CDR3 length equals 14 residues. Looked up from germline, CDR1 is GTSNPN and CDR2 is SVGIG (reference sequence). The CDR3 region is CAWISGFNTGVLFF. The CDR3 nucleotides read TGTGCCTGGATCTCAGGCTTTAACACCGGGGTGCTGTTTTTT.

The chain links TRBV5-6 to TRBJ1-1; no clear D. The germline gives CDR1 SGHDT, CDR2 YYEEEE. V was pared by 9 bases and J by 5 bases, with 14 bases between. The CDR3 spans 12 residues. The chain's CDR3 is CATSEGLTEAFF. In DNA, the CDR3 is TGTGCCACCTCCGAAGGATTGACTGAAGCTTTCTTT.

By proportion, this clonotype is medium-sized. V is TRBV7-2 and J is TRBJ1-1; D is ambiguous. The CDR3 is 12 residues long. Between the trimmed V and J ends, which lost 5 bases and 1 base, there was a span of 5 bases. The germline CDR1 and CDR2 sequences are SGHTA and FQGNSA. CDR3 sequence (DNA): TGTGCCAGCAGCGGACCGAACACTGAAGCTTTCTTT. The encoded protein is CASSGPNTEAFF. Based on the CDR3 plus reference TRBV7-2 and TRBJ1-1, the full variable domain is GAGVSQSPSNKVTEKGKDVELRCDPISGHTALYWYRQSLGQGLEFLIYFQGNSAPDKSGLPSDRFSAERTGGSVSTLTIQRTQQEDSAVYLCASSGPNTEAFFGQGTRLTVV.

By sample share, this clonotype is large. This chain links TRBV29-1 with TRBJ2-7; D is unresolved. The germline V and J ends were trimmed by 4 bases and 5 bases, with 12 bases remaining between them. The CDR3 runs to 12 residues. Germline-derived CDR1 and CDR2 are SQVTM and ANQGSEA. DNA of the CDR3: TGCAGCGTTGGTACGGCCGTTAACGAGCAGTACTTC. This gives the protein CSVGTAVNEQYF.

This clonotype has only one observation. The chain employs TRBV20-1 and TRBJ2-3, with D possibly being TRBD1 (5 bases). CDR3 size: 14 residues. Germline lookup yields CDR1 DFQATT and CDR2 SNEGSKA (reference sequence). Trimming stripped 7 bases from V and 3 bases from J, with 17 bases between. In nucleotides, the CDR3 is TGCAGTGGCCAGGGTCCCGAAAATACAGATACGCAGTATTTT. It codes for CSGQGPENTDTQYF.

This chain connects TRBV11-2 to TRBJ2-7, with D perhaps matching TRBD1 or TRBD2 (5 bases each). The germline V gene has CDR1 SGHAT and CDR2 FQNNGV. The CDR3 contains 13 residues. Deletions cut 3 bases from V and 7 bases from J, with 13 bases between. The CDR3 is CASSLWGPEEQYF. The DNA of the CDR3 is TGTGCCAGCAGCTTGTGGGGACCTGAGGAGCAGTACTTC.

A word on this clonotype: A junction end diverges from the germline sequence, so it may reflect a read error. The chain has TRBV6-4 and TRBJ1-5; possible D gene TRBD1, 5 bases. The CDR3 contains 13 residues. CDR1 is MRHNA, CDR2 SNTAGT, per germline. CDR3 region: CASSEILGTPRHF. In DNA form, the CDR3 reads TGTGCCAGCAGTGAGATCCTGGGGACGCCCCGGCATTTT.